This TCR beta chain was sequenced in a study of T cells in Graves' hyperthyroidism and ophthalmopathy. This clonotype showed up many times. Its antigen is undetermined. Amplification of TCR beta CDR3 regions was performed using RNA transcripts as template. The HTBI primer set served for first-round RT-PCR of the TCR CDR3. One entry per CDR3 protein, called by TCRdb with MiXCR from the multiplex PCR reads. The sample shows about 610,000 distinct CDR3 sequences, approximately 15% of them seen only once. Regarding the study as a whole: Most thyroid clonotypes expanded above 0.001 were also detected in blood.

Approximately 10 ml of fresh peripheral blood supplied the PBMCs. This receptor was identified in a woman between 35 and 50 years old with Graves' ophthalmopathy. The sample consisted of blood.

This CDR3 is CASSQGASGYEQYF. The CDR3 region has the DNA TGCGCCAGCAGCCAAGGAGCTAGCGGCTACGAGCAGTACTTC. This chain links TRBV4-1 with TRBJ2-7; TRBD2 aligns across 7 bases. The ends lost 1 base at V and 3 bases at J; junction bases unmatched: 3. This CDR3 is built from 14 residues. The germline gives CDR1 MGHRA, CDR2 YSYEKL.